Listed below are T cell receptor beta chains from one sample, sequenced in a study of radiation and T cells in renal cell carcinoma. Using immunoSEQ multiplex PCR, the repertoire was profiled, and TCRdb retains in-frame clones only, with some absent. The sample holds 130,000 to 150,000 clones, roughly 84% seen once. Sample: blood, taken from a patient whose treatment included radiotherapy and nephrectomy. These receptors came from a woman between 45 and 60 years old with renal cell carcinoma. The CDR3 runs from the conserved cysteine through the conserved F or W. The size entry is marked missing in some rows and otherwise reads once, few, many or a size class.

V gene: TRBV2; clone size: NA; J gene: TRBJ1-2; CDR3 protein: CASSGEGEGYGYTF
V gene: TRBV11-2; clone size: NA; J gene: TRBJ1-1; CDR3 protein: CASSFSSRGNTEAFF
V gene: TRBV2; clone size: NA; J gene: TRBJ2-7; CDR3 protein: CASSERDRGRMEQYF
V gene: TRBV9; clone size: NA; J gene: TRBJ1-6; CDR3 protein: CASSVGQPNSPLHF
V gene: TRBV18; clone size: NA; J gene: TRBJ1-5; CDR3 protein: CASSDGDQPQHF
V gene: TRBV18; clone size: NA; J gene: TRBJ2-3; CDR3 protein: CASSPRGVTDTQYF
V gene: TRBV7-8; clone size: NA; J gene: TRBJ1-1; CDR3 protein: CASTREGLNTEAFF
V gene: TRBV6-5; clone size: NA; J gene: TRBJ2-1; CDR3 protein: CASSIQRGWHNEQFF
V gene: TRBV2; clone size: NA; J gene: TRBJ1-2; CDR3 protein: CASVTGGFGYTF
V gene: TRBV7-9; clone size: NA; J gene: TRBJ1-1; CDR3 protein: CASSWDLTEGAFF
V gene: TRBV15; clone size: NA; J gene: TRBJ1-2; CDR3 protein: CATSRDSVDRNGYTF
V gene: TRBV6-5; clone size: NA; J gene: TRBJ2-1; CDR3 protein: CASRRLAGAYNEQFF
V gene: TRBV12-1; clone size: few; J gene: TRBJ2-7; CDR3 protein: CASSYHRTGTLSEQYF